The next 3 T cell receptor beta chains were all read from a single sample in a study of early T cells in non-severe SARS-CoV-2 infection. MiXCR, run by TCRdb on the 5' RACE reads, gives a single entry per CDR3 protein. The data contain 85,000 to 100,000 distinct CDR3 sequences, approximately 10% of them singletons. Material: whole blood, obtained at baseline. The receptors here all came from an adult who was a healthcare worker with PCR-confirmed SARS-CoV-2 infection or an uninfected control (not recorded which).

The chain joins TRBV21-1 to TRBJ1-5. TRBV21-1 is given as a pseudogene. The CDR3 runs 12 residues. CDR3 nucleotides: TGTGCCAGCTGTCTGCCTAATCAGCCCCAGCATTTT. This translates into CASCLPNQPQHF.

This clonotype was observed many times. CDR3 in DNA: TGTGCCAGCAGCTCAGACAGCTTACCGAATGAAAAACTGTTTTTT. Translated, it gives CASSSDSLPNEKLFF. The chain joins TRBV9 to TRBJ1-4; tentative D call: TRBD1 (5 bases). Between the trimmed V and J ends, which lost 4 bases and 5 bases, there was a span of 15 bases. Per the germline V gene, CDR1 is SGDLS and CDR2 is YYNGEE. The CDR3 contains 15 residues.

V usage is TRBV20-1 and J usage is TRBJ2-3; D gene ambiguous. CDR1 and CDR2 from the germline V gene are DFQATT and SNEGSKA (reference sequence). V dropped 1 base and J dropped 2 bases, with 4 bases sitting between them. This CDR3 has 12 amino acids. CDR3 sequence: CSARGPTDTQYF. CDR3 in DNA: TGCAGTGCTAGAGGACCCACAGATACGCAGTATTTT.